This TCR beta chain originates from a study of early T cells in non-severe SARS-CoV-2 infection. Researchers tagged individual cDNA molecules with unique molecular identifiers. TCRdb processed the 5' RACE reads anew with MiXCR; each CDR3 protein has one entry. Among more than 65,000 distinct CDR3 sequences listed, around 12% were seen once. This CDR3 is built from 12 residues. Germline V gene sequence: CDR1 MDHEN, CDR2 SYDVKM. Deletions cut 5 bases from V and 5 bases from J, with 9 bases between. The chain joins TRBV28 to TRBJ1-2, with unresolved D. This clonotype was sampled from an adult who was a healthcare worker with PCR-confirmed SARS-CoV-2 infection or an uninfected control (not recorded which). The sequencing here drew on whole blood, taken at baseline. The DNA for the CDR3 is TGTGCCAGCAGTACGACTTCATATGGCTACACCTTC. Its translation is CASSTTSYGYTF.